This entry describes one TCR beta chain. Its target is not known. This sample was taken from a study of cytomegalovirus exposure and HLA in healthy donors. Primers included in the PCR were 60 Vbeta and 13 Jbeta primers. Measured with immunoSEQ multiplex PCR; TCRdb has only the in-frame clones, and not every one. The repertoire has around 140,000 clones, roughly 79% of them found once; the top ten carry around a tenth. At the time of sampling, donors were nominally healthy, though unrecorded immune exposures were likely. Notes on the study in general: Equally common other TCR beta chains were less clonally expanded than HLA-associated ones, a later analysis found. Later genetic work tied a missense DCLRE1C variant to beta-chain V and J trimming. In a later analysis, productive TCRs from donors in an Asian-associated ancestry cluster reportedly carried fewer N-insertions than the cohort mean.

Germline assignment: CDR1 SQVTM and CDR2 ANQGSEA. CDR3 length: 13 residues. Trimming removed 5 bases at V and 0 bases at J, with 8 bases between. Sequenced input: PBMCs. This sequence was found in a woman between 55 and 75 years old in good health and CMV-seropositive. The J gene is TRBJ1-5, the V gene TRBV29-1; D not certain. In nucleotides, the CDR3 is TGCAGCGTTTCTACCGCTAGCAATCAGCCCCAGCATTTT. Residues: CSVSTASNQPQHF.